The rows below give T cell receptor beta chains drawn from one sample of a study of long-term antiretroviral therapy in people with HIV. Clones were read by immunoSEQ multiplex PCR, and TCRdb kept only the in-frame ones, dropping some. The profile shows over 25,000 clones, roughly 80% of them singletons. The sequences come from unsorted PBMCs, collected 3 years after starting antiretroviral therapy. The origin of the receptors is a man in his forties or fifties with HIV. Each CDR3 is given with its conserved first and last residue. A D gene is named only where the DNA matches it firmly. Size is stated for part of the rows, as once, few or many counts, or as a class when the clone is expanded.

NA,once,TRBJ1-1,TRBV2,CASSSPLAEDTEAFF,TGTGCCAGCAGTAGCCCCTTGGCTGAGGACACTGAAGCTTTCTTT
NA,NA,TRBJ2-3,TRBV7-2,CASNDRGDTQYF,TGTGCCAGTAACGACAGAGGAGATACGCAGTATTTT
NA,once,TRBJ2-7,TRBV30,CAWKQGTYEQYF,TGTGCCTGGAAGCAGGGAACCTACGAGCAGTACTTC
NA,NA,TRBJ2-5,TRBV7-3,CASSEGGTQETQYF,TGTGCCAGCAGCGAAGGGGGGACCCAAGAGACCCAGTACTTC
NA,NA,TRBJ2-7,TRBV14,CASRLSAGEQYF,TGTGCCAGCAGACTTAGCGCTGGCGAGCAGTACTTC
NA,NA,TRBJ1-1,TRBV5-1,CASSPSRAVDEAFF,TGCGCCAGCAGCCCGTCGAGGGCTGTAGATGAAGCTTTCTTT
TRBD2,NA,TRBJ2-7,TRBV29-1,CSARDYYEQYF,TGCAGCGCCCGGGACTACTACGAGCAGTACTTC
TRBD1,NA,TRBJ1-6,TRBV9,CASSSWTGINSPLHF,TGTGCCAGCAGCTCCTGGACAGGTATCAACTCACCCCTCCACTTT
NA,NA,TRBJ2-2,TRBV5-1,CASRTAPSLNTGELFF,TGCGCCAGCCGTACGGCACCAAGCCTGAACACCGGGGAGCTGTTTTTT
TRBD1,NA,TRBJ1-1,TRBV18,CASHGQGTEAFF,TGTGCCAGCCACGGACAGGGGACTGAAGCTTTCTTT
TRBD1,NA,TRBJ1-1,TRBV27,CASSSGQGVYTEAFF,TGTGCCAGCAGTTCCGGACAGGGAGTGTACACTGAAGCTTTCTTT
TRBD2,NA,TRBJ2-7,TRBV6-9,CASMRTSGRYEQYF,TGTGCCAGCATGAGGACTAGCGGACGCTACGAGCAGTACTTC
NA,once,TRBJ1-3,TRBV18,CASADGNSGNTIYF,TGTGCCAGCGCGGACGGAAACTCTGGAAACACCATATATTTT
NA,NA,TRBJ2-3,TRBV19,CASSPTGTRGYPSTDTQYF,TGTGCCAGTAGCCCGACAGGAACCAGGGGATACCCTAGCACAGATACGCAGTATTTT
NA,NA,TRBJ2-5,TRBV9,CASSPELGAGETQYF,TGTGCCAGCAGCCCAGAACTGGGGGCTGGGGAGACCCAGTACTTC
NA,NA,TRBJ1-4,TRBV4-2,CASSPRAPPATNEKLFF,TGTGCCAGCAGCCCCCGGGCCCCTCCTGCAACTAATGAAAAACTGTTTTTT
TRBD1,once,TRBJ2-5,TRBV9,CASRDVPDREFGQETQYF,TGTGCCAGCCGGGACGTGCCAGACAGGGAGTTCGGGCAAGAGACCCAGTACTTC
TRBD2,NA,TRBJ2-1,TRBV9,CASSQSGSSYNEQFF,TGTGCCAGCAGCCAAAGCGGGAGCTCCTACAATGAGCAGTTCTTC
NA,NA,TRBJ1-2,TRBV6-6,CASTDSYGYTF,TGTGCCAGCACTGACAGCTATGGCTACACCTTC
TRBD2,NA,TRBJ2-7,TRBV28,CASGLFSGRTWSEQYF,TGTGCCAGCGGATTATTTAGCGGGAGGACCTGGAGCGAGCAGTACTTC
TRBD1,once,TRBJ2-4,TRBV6-6,CASSIQGAPIQYF,TGTGCCAGCAGCATACAGGGGGCCCCCATTCAGTACTTC
TRBD1,NA,TRBJ1-2,TRBV7-6,CASSLATGTNYGYTF,TGTGCCAGCAGCTTGGCGACAGGGACTAACTATGGCTACACCTTC
NA,NA,TRBJ1-2,TRBV6-5,CASRATDPHGYTF,TGTGCCAGCAGGGCAACAGACCCTCATGGCTACACCTTC
TRBD1,NA,TRBJ2-7,TRBV6-1,CASNFPGQSSYEQYF,TGTGCCAGCAACTTTCCGGGACAGAGCTCCTACGAGCAGTACTTC
NA,NA,TRBJ2-7,TRBV5-6,CASSFGTPALEQYF,TGTGCCAGCAGCTTCGGGACACCAGCGCTCGAGCAGTACTTC
NA,NA,TRBJ2-7,TRBV14,CASSPFPVGTESSYEQYF,TGTGCCAGCAGCCCCTTCCCTGTCGGGACTGAAAGCTCCTACGAGCAGTACTTC
TRBD2,NA,TRBJ2-3,TRBV18,CASSPPALAGADTQYF,TGTGCCAGCTCACCACCGGCATTAGCGGGAGCAGATACGCAGTATTTT
NA,NA,TRBJ2-3,TRBV14,CASSPASGAQYF,TGTGCCAGCAGCCCGGCGTCAGGGGCGCAGTATTTT
TRBD1,NA,TRBJ1-1,TRBV4-3,CASSRNTGGPNTEAFF,TGCGCCAGCAGCCGAAATACAGGGGGGCCTAACACTGAAGCTTTCTTT
NA,NA,TRBJ2-1,TRBV7-9,CASSYLSAYEQFF,TGTGCCAGCAGCTACTTAAGCGCGTATGAGCAGTTCTTC
NA,NA,TRBJ2-3,TRBV6-4,CASSDGPAGGDTQYF,TGTGCCAGCAGTGACGGTCCGGCCGGCGGCGATACGCAGTATTTT
NA,NA,TRBJ1-3,TRBV7-6,CASSSNTVSGNTIYF,TGTGCCAGCAGCTCCAACACGGTCTCTGGAAACACCATATATTTT
NA,NA,TRBJ2-2,TRBV15,CATSSVGELFF,TGTGCCACCAGCAGTGTCGGGGAGCTGTTTTTT
NA,NA,TRBJ2-7,TRBV2,CASSQDFMEQYF,TGTGCCAGCAGCCAGGACTTCATGGAGCAGTACTTC
NA,NA,TRBJ1-5,TRBV15,CATSRDSSNQPQHF,TGTGCCACCAGCAGGGACAGTAGCAATCAGCCCCAGCATTTT
NA,NA,TRBJ1-2,TRBV9,CASSVSAYGYTF,TGTGCCAGCAGCGTGTCCGCGTATGGCTACACCTTC
NA,NA,TRBJ2-7,TRBV4-1,CASSQEGRYEQYF,TGCGCCAGCAGCCAAGAGGGGCGTTACGAGCAGTACTTC
TRBD1,NA,TRBJ1-5,TRBV7-8,CASSLAGGDPSNQPQHF,TGTGCCAGCAGCTTAGCAGGGGGCGACCCTAGCAATCAGCCCCAGCATTTT
NA,few,TRBJ1-4,TRBV19,CASSMGGQTNEKLFF,TGTGCCAGTAGTATGGGAGGACAGACGAATGAAAAACTGTTTTTT
TRBD1,NA,TRBJ1-1,TRBV4-1,CASSLLNRGPEAFF,TGCGCCAGCAGCCTCTTGAACAGGGGCCCTGAAGCTTTCTTT
TRBD1,NA,TRBJ2-7,TRBV5-6,CASSLGQGHYEQYF,TGTGCCAGCAGCCTCGGACAGGGTCACTACGAGCAGTACTTC
NA,NA,TRBJ1-1,TRBV7-9,CASSLERTEAFF,TGTGCCAGCAGCTTAGAGCGCACTGAAGCTTTCTTT
TRBD1,NA,TRBJ2-1,TRBV5-8,CASSKTGDNEQFF,TGTGCCAGCAGCAAAACAGGGGACAATGAGCAGTTCTTC
NA,NA,TRBJ1-2,TRBV6-5,CASSNGQRGYTF,TGTGCCAGCAGTAACGGGCAGAGGGGCTACACCTTC
TRBD2,NA,TRBJ2-2,TRBV7-2,CASSSGGAAGELFF,TGTGCCAGCAGCTCCGGGGGGGCCGCCGGGGAGCTGTTTTTT
NA,NA,TRBJ1-1,TRBV5-6,CASSSDLGTEAFF,TGTGCCAGCAGCTCGGATTTGGGCACTGAAGCTTTCTTT
TRBD1,few,TRBJ2-3,TRBV29-1,CSVGQGGDTQYF,TGCAGCGTTGGACAGGGTGGAGATACGCAGTATTTT
NA,NA,TRBJ2-1,TRBV7-8,CASSLSGNTYNEQFF,TGTGCCAGCAGCTTATCCGGGAACACCTACAATGAGCAGTTCTTC
NA,NA,TRBJ2-3,TRBV29-1,CSVGQGGDTQYF,TGCAGCGTTGGCCAGGGGGGAGATACGCAGTATTTT
NA,NA,TRBJ2-1,TRBV2,CASSETLVGGSEQFF,TGTGCCAGCAGTGAAACCCTCGTTGGAGGGAGTGAGCAGTTCTTC
NA,NA,TRBJ1-2,TRBV25-1,CASRRGESSYTF,TGTGCCAGTAGGCGGGGGGAGAGTAGCTACACCTTC
TRBD1,NA,TRBJ1-1,TRBV6-5,CASSYSQGFGTEAFF,TGTGCCAGCAGTTACTCACAGGGGTTCGGCACTGAAGCTTTCTTT